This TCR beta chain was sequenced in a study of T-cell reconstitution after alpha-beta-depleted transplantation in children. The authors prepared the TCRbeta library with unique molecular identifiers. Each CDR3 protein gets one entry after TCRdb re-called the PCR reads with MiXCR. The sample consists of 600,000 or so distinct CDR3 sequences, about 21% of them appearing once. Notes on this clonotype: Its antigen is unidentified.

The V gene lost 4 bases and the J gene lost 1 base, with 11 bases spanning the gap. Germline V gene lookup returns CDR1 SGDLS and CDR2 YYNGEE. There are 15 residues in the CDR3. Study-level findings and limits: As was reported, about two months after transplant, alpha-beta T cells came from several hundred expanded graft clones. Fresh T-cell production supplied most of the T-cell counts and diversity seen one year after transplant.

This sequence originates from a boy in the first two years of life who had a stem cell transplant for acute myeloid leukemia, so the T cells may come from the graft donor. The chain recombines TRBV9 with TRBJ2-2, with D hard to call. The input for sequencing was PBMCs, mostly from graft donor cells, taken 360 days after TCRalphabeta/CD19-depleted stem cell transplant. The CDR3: CASSSLAGNTGELFF. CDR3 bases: TGTGCCAGCAGCTCTCTGGCCGGGAACACCGGGGAGCTGTTTTTT.